Below are 16 T cell receptor beta chains sequenced from a single sample in a study of response to subunit inactivated influenza vaccine. A single record per CDR3 protein comes from TCRdb applying MiXCR to the RT-PCR reads. There are around 790,000 distinct CDR3 sequences in the sample; 21% occur only once, and 9.5% to 13% lies in the top ten. The sequences come from PBMCs from blood, collected about 5 days after vaccination. The receptors originated from a man in his forties or fifties who received an inactivated influenza vaccine.

This clonotype was seen many times. The rearrangement joins TRBV12-3 or TRBV12-4 to TRBJ2-3; 9 positions agree with TRBD2. V lost 1 base and J lost 0; bases outside the gene matches: 5. The CDR3 has 17 amino acids. CDR3 protein: CASSLGISGGSTDTQYF. CDR3 in DNA: TGTGCCAGCAGTTTAGGGATTAGCGGGGGTAGCACAGATACGCAGTATTTT.

The chain couples TRBV15 to TRBJ2-2; 11 positions match TRBD1. The CDR3 is made up of 17 amino acids. The germline CDR1 and CDR2 sequences are LNHNV and YYDKDF (reference sequence). Losses at the gene ends were 3 bases for V and 2 bases for J; bases not matched to a gene: 5. DNA of the CDR3: TGTGCCACCAGCAGCCGGGACAGGGGGTTAAACACCGGGGAGCTGTTTTTT. This translates into CATSSRDRGLNTGELFF.

This clonotype appeared many times. The rearrangement uses TRBV12-3 or TRBV12-4 and TRBJ2-1; D is undetermined. V gave up 8 bases and J gave up 8 bases, with 16 bases separating them. This CDR3 is 13 amino acids long. CDR3 sequence: CASGASQWDEQFF. The DNA of the CDR3 is TGTGCCAGCGGAGCCTCTCAGTGGGATGAGCAGTTCTTC.

This clonotype has only a few counts. The chain carries TRBV7-2 and TRBJ2-2; 9 positions match TRBD2. J lost 6 bases, V lost 0 bases, and 14 bases had no gene match. CDR1 SGHTA and CDR2 FQGNSA come from the germline V gene. CDR3 size: 19 residues. The CDR3 region has the DNA TGTGCCAGCAGCTTAGCGAGAGGCGGGAGGGACCTGAGCTCCGGGGAGCTGTTTTTT. This gives the protein CASSLARGGRDLSSGELFF.

V and J are TRBV5-8 and TRBJ2-1; tentative D call: TRBD1 (6 bases). V was cut by 2 bases and J by 8 bases, with 20 bases left in between. This CDR3 has 16 amino acids. The germline V gene encodes CDR1 SGHTS and CDR2 YDEGEE. The chain's CDR3 is CASSLSPDSRVDEQFF. CDR3 DNA sequence: TGTGCCAGCAGCTTATCCCCGGACAGTAGGGTCGATGAGCAGTTCTTC.

This chain joins TRBV3-1 and TRBJ2-2, with D possibly TRBD1 on 5 matching bases. CDR3 length equals 15 residues. The germline V gene encodes CDR1 LGHDT and CDR2 YNNKEL (reference sequence). The ends were cut back, 0 bases at V and 13 bases at J, with 18 bases in the middle. CDR3 loop: CASSQEPDTGEALFF. CDR3 nucleotides: TGTGCCAGCAGCCAAGAGCCTGATACAGGAGAAGCGCTGTTTTTT. Looking up the rest from reference TRBV3-1 and TRBJ2-2 gives the full variable domain: DTAVSQTPKYLVTQMGNDKSIKCEQNLGHDTMYWYKQDSKKFLKIMFSYNNKELIINETVPNRFSPKSPDKAHLNLHINSLELGDSAVYFCASSQEPDTGEALFFGEGSRLTVL.

CDR3 in amino acids: CSARTNRGGELFF. The DNA of the CDR3 is TGCAGTGCTAGAACCAACAGGGGCGGGGAGCTGTTTTTT. The chain employs TRBV20-1 and TRBJ2-2; 7 nucleotides align to TRBD1. CDR1 and CDR2 from the germline V gene are DFQATT and SNEGSKA (reference sequence). This CDR3 contains 13 residues. The junction had 4 bases not matched to a gene; V was cut back by 2 bases and J by 7 bases.

This clonotype came up many times. The V call is TRBV7-2, the J call TRBJ2-7; D is perhaps TRBD2 (6 bases). Per the germline V gene, CDR1 is SGHTA and CDR2 is FQGNSA. This CDR3 is built from 13 residues. Trimming stripped 3 bases from V and 7 bases from J, with 13 bases between. The CDR3 sequence is CASSFGLPAEQYF. Written as DNA, the CDR3 is TGTGCCAGCAGCTTCGGACTACCGGCTGAGCAGTACTTC.

The V call is TRBV6-2 or TRBV6-3, the J call TRBJ2-6; D gene ambiguous. V lost 0 bases and J 2 bases, leaving 20 bases between the germline ends. There are 20 residues in the CDR3. Germline V gene data show CDR1 as MNHEY and CDR2 as SVGEGT. The CDR3 region has the DNA TGTGCCAGCAGTTACTCGATTACTTTGGACCTGGGGACTGGGGCCAACGTCCTGACTTTC. This translates into CASSYSITLDLGTGANVLTF.

The table lists this clonotype with many counts. V and J are TRBV12-3 or TRBV12-4 and TRBJ2-7; TRBD2 matches 12 bases. The J segment lost 2 bases and the V segment lost 6 bases, leaving 2 bases of the junction unmatched. The CDR3 length is 14 residues. CDR3 sequence: CASSRTSGTYEQYF. CDR3 nucleotide sequence: TGTGCCAGCAGCCGGACTAGCGGGACCTACGAGCAGTACTTC.

The chain uses TRBV20-1 and TRBJ2-5, with D perhaps TRBD1 or TRBD2 (5 bases each). Per the germline V gene, CDR1 is DFQATT and CDR2 is SNEGSKA (reference sequence). V was pared by 6 bases and J by 7 bases, with 21 bases between. The CDR3 length is 14 residues. The CDR3 region is CSAKDSLVGVTQYF. CDR3 in DNA: TGCAGTGCAAAGGACTCCCTCGTGGGGGTGACCCAGTACTTC.

This clonotype appeared many times. An end of the junction does not agree with germline; a read error may underlie this. V usage is TRBV5-1 and J usage is TRBJ1-1; D might be TRBD1 (5 bases). In germline, CDR1 is SGHRS, CDR2 YFSETQ. The CDR3 has 11 amino acids. CDR3 in amino acids: CASRVGTEAFF. CDR3 in DNA: TGTGCCAGCAGGGTGGGAACTGAAGCTTTCTTT.

This clonotype was seen a few times. V usage is TRBV12-3 or TRBV12-4 and J usage is TRBJ2-7; 12 bases are shared with TRBD2. The CDR3 is 16 residues long. Trimming took 6 bases from V and 4 from J; bases not matched to a gene: 10. In DNA form, the CDR3 reads TGTGCCAGCAGCCCCCCCGGACTAGCGGGAAGATACGAGCAGTACTTC. Translation: CASSPPGLAGRYEQYF.

This clonotype was picked up a small number of times. This chain connects TRBV5-5 to TRBJ2-5; no clear D gene. Trimming stripped 0 bases from V and 1 base from J, with 10 bases between. Germline loops: CDR1 SGHKS, CDR2 YYEKEE (reference sequence). This CDR3 region has 15 residues. CDR3 bases: TGTGCCAGCAGCTTGGCACCAACGTTCCAAGAGACCCAGTACTTC. It is translated as CASSLAPTFQETQYF.

This clonotype was seen a handful of times. This chain connects TRBV7-9 to TRBJ2-3; D perhaps matches TRBD1 (6 bases). Germline CDR1 reads SEHNR; CDR2 reads FQNEAQ (reference sequence). This CDR3 contains 16 residues. V was pared by 5 bases and J by 1 base, with 16 bases between. CDR3 sequence: CASSAWVTGRTDTQYF. DNA of the CDR3: TGTGCCAGCAGCGCCTGGGTTACAGGGCGCACAGATACGCAGTATTTT.

This clonotype came up a few times. The CDR3 is CASSPNPGQLHSPLHF. The CDR3 coding sequence is TGTGCCAGCAGTCCCAATCCGGGACAGCTGCATTCACCCCTCCACTTT. The chain employs TRBV9 and TRBJ1-6, with 7 bases aligning to TRBD1. From germline, CDR1 is SGDLS and CDR2 YYNGEE. With V trimmed by 5 bases and J by 8 bases, 13 bases remained unmatched. The CDR3 is 16 residues long.